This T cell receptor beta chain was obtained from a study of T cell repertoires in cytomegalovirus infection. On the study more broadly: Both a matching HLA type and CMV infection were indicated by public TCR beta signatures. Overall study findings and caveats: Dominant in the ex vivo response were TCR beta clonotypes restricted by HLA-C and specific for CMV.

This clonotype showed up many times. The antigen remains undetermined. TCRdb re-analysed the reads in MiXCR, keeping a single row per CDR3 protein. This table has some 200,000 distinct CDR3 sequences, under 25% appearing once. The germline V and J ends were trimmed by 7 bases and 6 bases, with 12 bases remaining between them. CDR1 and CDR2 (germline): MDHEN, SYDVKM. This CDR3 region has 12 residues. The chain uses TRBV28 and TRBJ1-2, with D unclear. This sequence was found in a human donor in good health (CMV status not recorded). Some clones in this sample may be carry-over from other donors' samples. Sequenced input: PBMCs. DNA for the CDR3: TGTGCCAGCATCTCCCGAGGCGATGGCTACACCTTC. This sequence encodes CASISRGDGYTF.